This T cell receptor (beta chain) derives from a study of regulatory T cells in long-lasting Graves disease (dated by TCRdb to the early 2020s). Some background on the complete study: Persistent Graves' disease was defined as antithyroid drug treatment for over 5 years with persistently positive TSH receptor autoantibodies. The study took place in China and was registered as a clinical trial. Peripheral blood TCR sequencing and RNA sequencing compared persistent Graves' disease patients with newly diagnosed Graves' disease patients. Persistent Graves' disease patients in the clinical cohort had taken antithyroid drugs for around 10 years on average. A total of roughly 35 samples underwent TCR sequencing: around 13 from persistent and around 20 from newly diagnosed Graves' disease patients. What the study reported, not specific to this receptor: Sequencing and analysis were limited to the TCR beta chain. TRBV28, TRBJ1-2 and TRBJ2-5 were preferentially used in persistent disease, while TRBV20-1 and TRBJ2-1 were favored in newly diagnosed disease. Persistent Graves' disease patients showed lower TCR Shannon entropy and fewer highly expanded clones than newly diagnosed patients, suggesting clonal expansion. Only peripheral blood was studied, because thyroid tissue, the primary lesion, was inaccessible. The authors noted that the small sample size was a limitation that may lower accuracy. More public clonotypes were shared among persistent patients (2,741) than among newly diagnosed patients (approximately 930).

The library was obtained by multiplex PCR. Reads for this sample came from an Illumina HiSeq 4000. TCR beta libraries were built with iRepertoire HTBI primers and Arm-PCR amplification of CDR3 regions. PCR products were gel purified before sequencing. In the source study's methods: Gene usage analysis of CDR3 amino acid clonotypes relied on the 60 or so TRBV and 14 TRBJ segments identified across samples. Filtered high-quality paired reads were merged into contigs using COPE and FqMerger. BLAST was used to align contigs to IMGT TRBV, TRBD and TRBJ reference genes, and CDR3 was defined according to IMGT. Any clonotype with a frequency above 0.1% was counted as a highly expanded clone. Repertoire diversity was measured by Shannon entropy, and V-J evenness by the Gini coefficient. Public clonotypes were defined as clonotypes shared by more than one individual. The public reads were run again by TCRdb, first through fastp at Q25 and then through MiXCR, and only productive beta chains were kept. Every CDR3 protein is listed once, alongside the most common genes and DNA of its rows. None of the V and J calls come from the authors' own analysis; TCRdb made them. The sample includes around 300,000 distinct CDR3 sequences, with roughly 21% observed a single time. The top ten clonotypes cover around three fifths of the sample.

The CDR3 covers 13 residues, taking in both the cysteine and the phenylalanine. Of all the DNA, just the CDR3 is kept, 39 bases in frame from base 1. Trimming takes 6 bases from V and 6 bases from J, and the germline ends sit 13 bases apart. The time point label, read with the paper, signifies: persistent/refractory GD, antithyroid drugs over 5 years with positive TRAb. For both TCR sequencing and RNA sequencing, RNA was extracted from PBMCs using TRIzol. The diagnosis of Graves' disease was made according to American Thyroid Association guidelines. Patients were recruited from an endocrinology department in Xi'an, China. Each patient gave around 9.2 milliliters of peripheral blood, collected in an EDTA anticoagulant tube. Ficoll Paque Plus density gradient separation was used to isolate PBMCs, and no further T cell sorting was performed. An Agilent 2100 Bioanalyzer and agarose gel were used to check RNA quality, while a NanoDrop 2000 measured RNA concentration.

Remarks on this clonotype: Its antigen specificity is not known. No per-base quality is available; no much larger clone lies one base away.

This specimen consisted of peripheral blood mononuclear cells (PBMCs), obtained when the disease was refractory, from a patient treated with antithyroid drugs. Here the chain combines TRBV12-3 or TRBV12-4 and TRBJ2-3; a tentative D match to TRBD1 spans 5 bases. The sequence came from a female donor with Graves disease. The DNA reads TGTGCCAGCAGGGAGCAGGGATTGGATACGCAGTATTTT. This encodes CASREQGLDTQYF.